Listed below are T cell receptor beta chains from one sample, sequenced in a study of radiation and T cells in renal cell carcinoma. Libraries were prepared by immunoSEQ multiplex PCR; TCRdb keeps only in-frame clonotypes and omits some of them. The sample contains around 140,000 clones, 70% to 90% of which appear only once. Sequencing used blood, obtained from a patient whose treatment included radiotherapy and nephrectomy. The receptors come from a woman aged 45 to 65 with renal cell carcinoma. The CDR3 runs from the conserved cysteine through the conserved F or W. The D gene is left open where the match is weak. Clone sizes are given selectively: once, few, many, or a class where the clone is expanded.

TGTGCCAGCTCACAGGGGCGGAGTGGGTATGGCTACACCTTC,CASSQGRSGYGYTF,NA,TRBV6-1,TRBJ1-2,TRBD1
TGTGCCAGCTACCGGGGGACAGGGGTAGTCAACGAGCAGTACTTC,CASYRGTGVVNEQYF,NA,TRBV7-9,TRBJ2-7,TRBD1
TGTGCCAGCAGCTTACCCGCTACCCCAGAGACCCAGTACTTC,CASSLPATPETQYF,NA,TRBV7-9,TRBJ2-5,NA
TGTGCCATCAGTGAGTCGAGGACCTCCGGGGAGACCCAGTACTTC,CAISESRTSGETQYF,NA,TRBV10-3,TRBJ2-5,NA
TGTGCCAGCAGCTATGGGACGGACACCGGGGAGCTGTTTTTT,CASSYGTDTGELFF,NA,TRBV7-9,TRBJ2-2,NA
TGTGCCAGCAGTTTGGTAGGGGGCGTGGAGACCCAGTACTTC,CASSLVGGVETQYF,NA,TRBV27,TRBJ2-5,TRBD1
TGTGCCACCGGAGTAACAGGTGGATTGAATGAAAAACTGTTTTTT,CATGVTGGLNEKLFF,NA,TRBV7-8,TRBJ1-4,NA
TGTGCCAGCAGCTTTACAGGCAGCGATACGCAGTATTTT,CASSFTGSDTQYF,NA,TRBV11-2,TRBJ2-3,NA
TGCGCCAGCAGCTTCGGAGGGAGAGGCTATGGCTACACCTTC,CASSFGGRGYGYTF,NA,TRBV5-1,TRBJ1-2,NA
TGCGCCAGCAGCGCATCGGGGGAACTAGCCAAAAACATTCAGTACTTC,CASSASGELAKNIQYF,NA,TRBV5-1,TRBJ2-4,NA
TGTGCCAGCAGCGTAGGAGGTGGAACCGGGGAGCTGTTTTTT,CASSVGGGTGELFF,NA,TRBV9,TRBJ2-2,NA
TGTGCCAGCAGATCCGGGACAGGGGGCAGTCAGCCCCAGCATTTT,CASRSGTGGSQPQHF,NA,TRBV6-5,TRBJ1-5,TRBD1
TGTGCCAGCAGTTTATCGACTTGGACGGCAGAAGAGACCCAGTACTTC,CASSLSTWTAEETQYF,NA,TRBV27,TRBJ2-5,NA
TGTGCCAGCAGTAAAGCTTGGGAGACCCAGTACTTC,CASSKAWETQYF,NA,TRBV6-6,TRBJ2-5,NA
TGTGCCAGTAGTATCGCGGGGATCACAGATACGCAGTATTTT,CASSIAGITDTQYF,NA,TRBV19,TRBJ2-3,NA
TGTGCCAGCAGCGGGAGAGGGGGCTACACTGAAGCTTTCTTT,CASSGRGGYTEAFF,NA,TRBV7-2,TRBJ1-1,TRBD1
TGCGCCAGCAGCATGGCCGCCGAGAACACTGAAGCTTTCTTT,CASSMAAENTEAFF,NA,TRBV5-1,TRBJ1-1,NA
TGCGCCAGCAGCTCGGCTAGCGGCTACGAGCAGTACTTC,CASSSASGYEQYF,NA,TRBV5-1,TRBJ2-7,TRBD2
TGTGCCAGCAGGTTAGGAGCAGGGTTCGACACTGAAGCTTTCTTT,CASRLGAGFDTEAFF,NA,TRBV9,TRBJ1-1,NA
TGCGCCAGCAGCTGGGACAGACCGAACACTGAAGCTTTCTTT,CASSWDRPNTEAFF,NA,TRBV5-1,TRBJ1-1,TRBD1
TGCGCCAGCAGCCATATAAGCAGGGACTCAGGAAACACCATATATTTT,CASSHISRDSGNTIYF,once,TRBV4-1,TRBJ1-3,NA
TGCAGCGCCTCCCCGACAGGGTCCTACGAGCAGTACTTC,CSASPTGSYEQYF,NA,TRBV29-1,TRBJ2-7,TRBD1
TGTGCCAGCAGTTTCTGGCAGAACACTGAAGCTTTCTTT,CASSFWQNTEAFF,NA,TRBV28,TRBJ1-1,NA
TGTGCCAGCAGCTTGAGCGGTAACACCGGGGAGCTGTTTTTT,CASSLSGNTGELFF,NA,TRBV7-2,TRBJ2-2,NA
TGTGCCAGCAGTTACTCCGGGACAGGGGTAGGGGAGACCCAGTACTTC,CASSYSGTGVGETQYF,NA,TRBV6-5,TRBJ2-5,TRBD1
TGTGCCAGCAGTTACTCTCCAGGGGCAGCTGGAAACACCATATATTTT,CASSYSPGAAGNTIYF,NA,TRBV6-6,TRBJ1-3,NA
TGTGCCAGCAATCCTCTGCGGACTAGCGGGGGGACTGAGCAGTTCTTC,CASNPLRTSGGTEQFF,NA,TRBV2,TRBJ2-1,TRBD2